The T cell receptor beta chain described here comes from a study of blood T cell repertoires in COVID-19. Sequencing was performed with immunoSEQ multiplex PCR; in TCRdb, only in-frame clones are kept and a portion is missing. The profile covers about 250,000 clones, with 80% to 90% appearing a single time and roughly 4% taken by the ten largest. Deletions cut 5 bases from V and 3 bases from J, with 17 bases between. The CDR3 is made up of 15 amino acids. Germline values: CDR1 LNHDA, CDR2 SQIVND (reference sequence). The clonotype was recovered from a woman in her twenties or thirties who had recovered from COVID-19. The J gene is TRBJ2-7, the V gene TRBV19; a weak D match, TRBD1 (5 bases). The source material was PBMCs or T cells enriched from blood (not recorded which). This chain's CDR3 is CASSAYGQGNYEQYF. CDR3 nucleotides: TGTGCCAGTAGTGCTTACGGGCAGGGAAACTACGAGCAGTACTTC.